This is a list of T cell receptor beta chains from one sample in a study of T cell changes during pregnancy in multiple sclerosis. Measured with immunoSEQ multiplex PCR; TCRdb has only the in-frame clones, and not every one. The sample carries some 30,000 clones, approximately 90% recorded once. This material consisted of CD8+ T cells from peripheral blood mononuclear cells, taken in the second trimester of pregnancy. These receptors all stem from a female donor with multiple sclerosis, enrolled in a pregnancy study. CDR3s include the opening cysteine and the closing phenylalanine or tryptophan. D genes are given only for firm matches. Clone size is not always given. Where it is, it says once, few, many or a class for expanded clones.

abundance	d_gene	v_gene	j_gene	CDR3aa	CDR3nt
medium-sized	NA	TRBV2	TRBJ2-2	CASRTGTGELFF	TGTGCCAGCAGGACGGGCACCGGGGAGCTGTTTTTT
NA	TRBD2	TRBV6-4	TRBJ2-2	CASSDSGGAGELFF	TGTGCCAGCAGTGACAGCGGGGGGGCCGGGGAGCTGTTTTTT
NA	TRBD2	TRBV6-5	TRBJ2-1	CASSYSVAGTYNEQFF	TGTGCCAGCAGTTACAGTGTAGCGGGAACATACAATGAGCAGTTCTTC
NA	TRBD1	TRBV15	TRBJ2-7	CATSRDRYDHEQYF	TGTGCCACCAGCCGGGACAGGTATGACCACGAGCAGTACTTC
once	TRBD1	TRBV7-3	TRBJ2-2	CASSPGTGGTGELFF	TGTGCCAGCAGCCCCGGGACAGGGGGTACCGGGGAGCTGTTTTTT
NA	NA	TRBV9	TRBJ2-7	CASSVAGFSYEQYF	TGTGCCAGCAGCGTCGCAGGGTTCTCCTACGAGCAGTACTTC
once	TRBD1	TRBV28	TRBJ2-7	CASSLGQGSVAYEQYF	TGTGCCAGCAGTTTGGGACAGGGCTCGGTTGCCTACGAGCAGTACTTC
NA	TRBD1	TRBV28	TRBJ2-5	CASSLSGGQAIQETQYF	TGTGCCAGCAGTTTATCCGGGGGACAGGCGATACAAGAGACCCAGTACTTC
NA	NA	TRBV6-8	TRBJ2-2	CASRDRARGTGELFF	TGTGCCAGCAGGGACAGAGCTAGGGGGACCGGGGAGCTGTTTTTT
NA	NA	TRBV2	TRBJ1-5	CASSADSNSNQPQHF	TGTGCCAGCAGTGCTGACAGCAATAGCAATCAGCCCCAGCATTTT
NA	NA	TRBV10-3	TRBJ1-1	CAISEYRSTYRDTEAFF	TGTGCCATCAGTGAGTACCGATCAACATACAGGGACACTGAAGCTTTCTTT
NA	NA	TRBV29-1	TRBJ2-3	CSVETDRTAPDTQYF	TGCAGCGTTGAAACGGATAGGACAGCGCCAGATACGCAGTATTTT
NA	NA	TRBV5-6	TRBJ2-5	CASRVSTDYQETQYF	TGTGCCAGCAGAGTTAGCACCGACTACCAAGAGACCCAGTACTTC
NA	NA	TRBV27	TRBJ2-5	CASSALVQETQYF	TGTGCCAGCAGTGCGCTAGTCCAAGAGACCCAGTACTTC
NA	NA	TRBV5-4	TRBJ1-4	CASSSLTENEKLFF	TGTGCCAGCAGCTCGTTGACAGAGAATGAAAAACTGTTTTTT
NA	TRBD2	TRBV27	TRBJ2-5	CASRPFKAGGSPAETQYF	TGTGCCAGCAGGCCCTTTAAAGCGGGGGGTTCCCCGGCTGAGACCCAGTACTTC
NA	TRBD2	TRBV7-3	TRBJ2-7	CASSLASGGTYEQYF	TGTGCCAGCAGCTTAGCGAGCGGGGGGACCTACGAGCAGTACTTC
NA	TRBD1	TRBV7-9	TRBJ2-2	CASSLFPGTVQSGELFF	TGTGCCAGCAGCCTGTTTCCGGGGACAGTTCAGAGCGGGGAGCTGTTTTTT
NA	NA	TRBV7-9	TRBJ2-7	CASSLAFGLGEQYF	TGTGCCAGCAGCTTAGCTTTCGGCCTCGGGGAGCAGTACTTC
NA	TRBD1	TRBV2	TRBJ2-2	CASSDGTGGSWGELFF	TGTGCCAGCAGTGATGGGACAGGGGGCTCTTGGGGGGAGCTGTTTTTT
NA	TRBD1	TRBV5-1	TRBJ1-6	CASRDSSSYNSPLHF	TGCGCCAGCCGGGACAGTAGCTCCTATAATTCACCCCTCCACTTT